Listed below are T cell receptor beta chains from one sample, sequenced in a study of blood T cell repertoires in COVID-19. Method: immunoSEQ multiplex PCR; TCRdb's copy keeps in-frame clones and lacks some. The sample lists hundreds of thousands of clones; roughly 80% were seen once. Specimen: peripheral blood. All receptors derive from a woman between 50 and 59 years old with acute or convalescent COVID-19. CDR3s include the opening cysteine and the closing phenylalanine or tryptophan. The D gene is left open where the match is weak. A clone size is listed for some rows: how often the clone was seen (once, few, many), or a class if it is expanded.

TRBJ1-1	TRBV4-3	.	.	TGCGCCAGCAGCCAAGCCGACGGGGACACTGAAGCTTTCTTT	CASSQADGDTEAFF
TRBJ1-5	TRBV4-1	.	.	TGCGCCAGCAGCCAAGATGGGGCAGGGCGGCAGCCCCAGCATTTT	CASSQDGAGRQPQHF
TRBJ1-6	TRBV6-2/TRBV6-3	TRBD1	.	TGTGCCAGCAGTACCAGGGGGAACTCACCCCTCCACTTT	CASSTRGNSPLHF
TRBJ1-1	TRBV18	TRBD1	few	TGTGCCAGCTCACCCGAGGGACAGGGAAACACTGAAGCTTTCTTT	CASSPEGQGNTEAFF
TRBJ2-7	TRBV6-5	TRBD1	once	TGTGCCAGCAGTCCGGACAGGGGACCCTACGAGCAGTACTTC	CASSPDRGPYEQYF
TRBJ1-2	TRBV2	.	.	TGTGCCAGCAGTGCGTTCCAGGGGACGGATGGCTACACCTTC	CASSAFQGTDGYTF
TRBJ2-1	TRBV4-1	.	few	TGCGCCAGCAGCCAGGAGGGCGGCTCCTACAATGAGCAGTTCTTC	CASSQEGGSYNEQFF
TRBJ2-7	TRBV4-1	TRBD1	.	TGCGCCAGCAGCCAAAACCGGGACAGCATGACAGAGCAGTACTTC	CASSQNRDSMTEQYF
TRBJ2-7	TRBV20-1	TRBD1	.	TGCAGTGCTTGGGACAGGGGGTCGGAGTACTTC	CSAWDRGSEYF
TRBJ1-5	TRBV4-1	.	.	TGCGCCAGCAGCCAAGATTTGGGGGGGGGCAGCAATCAGCCCCAGCATTTT	CASSQDLGGGSNQPQHF
TRBJ2-7	TRBV7-9	TRBD2	.	TGTGCCAGCAGCTCCGGGACTAGCGGGGGCGAGCAGTACTTC	CASSSGTSGGEQYF
TRBJ2-7	TRBV7-9	.	.	TGTGCCAGCAGCTTAGGCGGACTTTCCTACGAGCAGTACTTC	CASSLGGLSYEQYF
TRBJ1-5	TRBV6-5	TRBD1	.	TGTGCCAGCAGTTCGCCGACAGGGGGTCATCAGCCCCAGCATTTT	CASSSPTGGHQPQHF
TRBJ2-1	TRBV6-5	.	.	TGTGCCAGCAGCCCCGCCGCCGAGAAGTACAGTGAGCAGTTCTTC	CASSPAAEKYSEQFF
TRBJ2-1	TRBV9	TRBD2	.	TGTGCCAGCACCAACACGATATTAGCGGGCACCTACAATGAGCAGTTCTTC	CASTNTILAGTYNEQFF
TRBJ2-7	TRBV5-1	TRBD2	.	TGCGCCAGCAGCCCCCCATCGGGGGGCTCCTACGAGCAGTACTTC	CASSPPSGGSYEQYF
TRBJ2-5	TRBV5-1	.	.	TGCGCCAGCAGCCCACACACAGGGTTCGAGACCCAGTACTTC	CASSPHTGFETQYF
TRBJ1-3	TRBV19	.	.	TGTGCCAGCCAATCACGAGAGGAATACACCATATATTTT	CASQSREEYTIYF
TRBJ2-2	TRBV9	.	.	TGTGCCAGCAGCGTAGCAACCGGGGAGCTGTTTTTT	CASSVATGELFF
TRBJ2-7	TRBV7-2	.	.	TGTGCCAGCAGCTTAGCCGAACTGGTGGGCCCCTACGAGCAGTACTTC	CASSLAELVGPYEQYF
TRBJ2-4	TRBV3-1/TRBV3-2	TRBD2	.	TGTGCCAGCAGCCACGGGACTAGTGAAAACATTCAGTACTTC	CASSHGTSENIQYF
TRBJ2-7	TRBV2	TRBD1	.	TGTGCCAGCAGTGAGGTCGGGACAGAGAAACAGTACTTC	CASSEVGTEKQYF
TRBJ2-3	TRBV2	TRBD2	.	TGTGCCAGCATAACCGGGACTAGCGGCACAGATACGCAGTATTTT	CASITGTSGTDTQYF
TRBJ1-1	TRBV5-6	.	.	TGTGCCAGCAGCTTCGCGGGCACTGAAGCTTTCTTT	CASSFAGTEAFF
TRBJ2-2	TRBV5-4	.	.	TGTGCCAGCAGCCCCGTCCCGGGACTTGTCGGGGAGCTGTTTTTT	CASSPVPGLVGELFF
TRBJ2-7	TRBV2	.	.	TGTGCCAGCCTAGGCCCTACCGAGCAGTACTTC	CASLGPTEQYF
TRBJ2-3	TRBV4-3	TRBD2	.	TGCGCCAGCAGCCAAGAGGGACCCCGGACTAGCGGGGGATGGGATACGCAGTATTTT	CASSQEGPRTSGGWDTQYF
TRBJ2-7	TRBV4-2	.	.	TGTGCCAGCAGCCAAGGTTCGGGTTTCGAGCAGTACTTC	CASSQGSGFEQYF
TRBJ1-2	TRBV2	.	.	TGTGCCAGCAGTAAGGGGTACACCTTC	CASSKGYTF
TRBJ2-3	TRBV6-1	TRBD2	.	TGTGCCAGCAGTGGAGAACTAGCGGGGGATTGGGATACGCAGTATTTT	CASSGELAGDWDTQYF
TRBJ2-2	TRBV7-2	TRBD2	.	TGTGCCAGCAGCTTCCTCCTAGCGGGGGGCTTCACCGGGGAGCTGTTTTTT	CASSFLLAGGFTGELFF
TRBJ2-2	TRBV4-2	.	.	TGTGCCAGCAGCCAAGCGGGGGACCCTACCGGGGAGCTGTTTTTT	CASSQAGDPTGELFF
TRBJ2-7	TRBV7-6	TRBD2	.	TGTGCCAGCAGCTTTAGCGGGAGGGCCGTAGACGAGCAGTACTTC	CASSFSGRAVDEQYF
TRBJ1-1	TRBV7-2	TRBD1	once	TGTGCCAGCAGCACAATAGGGGGCCGGACTGAAGCTTTCTTT	CASSTIGGRTEAFF
TRBJ2-5	TRBV6-7	.	.	TGTGCCAGCAGTTACCCCAGGACAACCCCAAAGCCATATCCCTTTGGGGCCCAGTACTTC	CASSYPRTTPKPYPFGAQYF
TRBJ1-4	TRBV9	TRBD1	.	TGTGCCAGCAGCGTAGGAGGGACAGGGAAAGAAAAACTGTTTTTT	CASSVGGTGKEKLFF
TRBJ1-3	TRBV7-9	TRBD1	.	TGTGCCAGCAACCAGGGACAGGGAGACACCATATATTTT	CASNQGQGDTIYF
TRBJ2-1	TRBV2	TRBD1	.	TGTGCCACAGGGACAGGGCCCCCTCTATACAATGAGCAGTTCTTC	CATGTGPPLYNEQFF
TRBJ2-1	TRBV18	TRBD2	.	TGTGCCAGCTCACCGCAAAAGAGCGGGAGTGAGCAGTTCTTC	CASSPQKSGSEQFF
TRBJ1-1	TRBV7-9	.	.	TGTGCCAGCTCGGGGAGGAAGAACACTGAAGCTTTCTTT	CASSGRKNTEAFF
TRBJ1-1	TRBV30	.	.	TGTGCCTGGAGTAAAAGTTCGGGAGGACTTGGAGAAGCTTTCTTT	CAWSKSSGGLGEAFF
TRBJ2-2	TRBV11-3	.	once	TGTGCCAGCAGCCCCGGGGTTGGGCGCGGGACCAACACCGGGGAGCTGTTTTTT	CASSPGVGRGTNTGELFF
TRBJ1-5	TRBV28	.	.	TGTGCCAGCAGTTCGAATACAAGAAATCAGCCCCAGCATTTT	CASSSNTRNQPQHF
TRBJ1-6	TRBV2	.	.	TGTGCCAGCAAAACTGACAGGTATTCGCCCCTCCACTTT	CASKTDRYSPLHF